This T cell receptor beta chain was obtained from a study of shared clonotypes between healthy human individuals. As for the study in general: The study drew on a couple of women and three men aged 18 to 49 as donors. The study, taken as a whole, reports: Estimated richness was generally greater in naive than memory subsets. When compared with the clonotypes that were shared by all four sorted-subset donors, the non-shared clonotypes turned out to have lower generation probabilities.

The CDR3 has 18 residues. V lost 2 bases and J lost 4; bases outside the gene matches: 7. Germline assignment: CDR1 SGDLS and CDR2 YYNGEE. At the deep level, the assay was run. Profiling relied on immunoSEQ multiplex PCR, and the TCRdb table lists in-frame clones only, not all of them. Here the sample spans about a million clones, about 75% being singletons. As to this clone: Its specificity is unknown.

This rearrangement joins TRBV9 to TRBJ2-3; the match to TRBD2 covers 16 bases. This clonotype was obtained from a man aged 18-30 years in good health. The specimen was memory CD4+ T cells sorted from blood. Subset reported: CD45RA-negative fraction. Here the CDR3 DNA reads TGTGCCAGCAGCGTTGGGACTAGCGGGAGGGCTTGGGCAGATACGCAGTATTTT. This encodes CASSVGTSGRAWADTQYF.